This record looks at one T cell receptor (beta chain) sequence and its context. The antigen it binds to is not known. The input lacks base qualities; no much larger clone sits a single base away. These data belong to a study of blood T cell repertoires in COVID-19 (dated by TCRdb to 2018 to 2020). With regard to the full study: The collaborator samples originated in the United States, Italy and Spain and spanned the acute and convalescent phases of COVID-19. The material from the prospective study consisted of cDNA or gDNA derived from T cells, B-cell-depleted T cells, or PBMCs. Subjects who had been exposed to COVID-19, were actively infected with it, or had recovered from it provided the deeply sampled blood TCRbeta repertoires that made up the dataset. A freely available public database, intended as a resource for researchers studying the immune response to SARS-CoV-2, is where the repertoires were released. Samples came from the ongoing ImmuneRACE study (first 160 participants) plus 1,254 subjects from 6 global collaborators. The sample metadata nearly always contained a de-identified subject ID, COVID-19 status, age in years and sex. Where available, HLA class I and class II types were obtained from metadata supplied by the sample provider rather than from assay-based typing.

TCRbeta CDR3 regions were amplified from genomic DNA by means of the immunoSEQ Assay, a bias-controlled multiplex PCR. The source study handled its data this way. Nucleated cell counts per sample were estimated from amplification of reference gene primers within the assay. To quantify the absolute abundance of each unique TCRbeta CDR3 rearrangement, sequence reads were collapsed and filtered. For each sample, productive Simpson clonality was calculated as the square root of Simpson's diversity index across productive rearrangements. TCRdb's version of the immuneACCESS table is confined to in-frame rearrangements and falls short of the full clone set. An unresolved V gene accounts for under half of the shortfall where checked; the remainder is of unknown origin. The DNA gave D and trimming, while V, J and clone size come from that table. This sample is represented by 70,000 or so clones; more than 75% of them were singletons. The ten top clones hold about 16% of the sample.

Whole blood was collected in K2EDTA tubes by collaborating institutions according to the institutions' own protocols. For TCRbeta analysis, collaborators shipped samples as frozen whole blood, isolated PBMCs, or DNA extracted from either of those sample types. The study at large found these results: How much clinical and demographic metadata was included differed by source and by participant, and the metadata was provided uncurated.

The CDR3 sequence holds 15 residues, the cysteine and phenylalanine included. The only DNA kept is the CDR3, 45 bases in frame from the first base. Between the V and J ends, shortened by 0 bases and 6 bases respectively, the junction contains 11 bases. CDR1 is given as MGHRA and CDR2 as YSYEKL, both from the germline V gene. Sequencing input: peripheral blood. The chain is encoded by TRBV4-1 joined to TRBJ2-2; a tentative D call is TRBD1 (5 bases match). The sequence came from a human donor in a cohort sampled during active COVID-19. The CDR3 protein: CASSQEIRVAGELFF. The DNA sequence reads TGCGCCAGCAGCCAAGAGATCAGGGTCGCCGGGGAGCTGTTTTTT.